Shown below are 27 T cell receptor beta chains from a single sample sequenced in a study of OX40 agonist ivuxolimab in advanced cancers. Assay used: immunoSEQ multiplex PCR; TCRdb lists only in-frame clones, some missing. The table shows about 30,000 clones, with approximately 86% occurring only once. The sequenced sample was CD4+ or CD8+ T cells sorted from blood, obtained in a trial of the OX40 agonist ivuxolimab. The receptors derive from an adult with an advanced solid tumor such as melanoma, head and neck, liver or kidney cancer.

J is TRBJ2-5 and V is TRBV10-1, with D perhaps matching TRBD1 (5 bases). The CDR3 consists of 14 residues. The V gene lost 9 bases and the J gene lost 2 bases, with 16 bases spanning the gap. Germline loops: CDR1 WNHNN, CDR2 SYGVQD (reference sequence). Here the CDR3 reads CASRRNQGQETQYF. In DNA form, the CDR3 reads TGCGCCAGTCGCAGGAATCAGGGACAAGAGACCCAGTACTTC.

The chain couples TRBV5-5 to TRBJ2-7; D is undetermined. The V gene lost 1 base and the J gene lost 2 bases, with 7 bases spanning the gap. From germline, CDR1 is SGHKS and CDR2 YYEKEE (reference sequence). This CDR3 has 13 amino acids. The CDR3: CASSLKGPYEQYF. DNA for the CDR3: TGTGCCAGCAGCTTGAAGGGTCCCTACGAGCAGTACTTC.

CDR3 sequence (DNA): TGTGCCAGCAGCCCCTGGGGTTACGAGCAGTACTTC. This sequence encodes CASSPWGYEQYF. The chain carries TRBV5-4 and TRBJ2-7; no firm D call. Trimming removed 4 bases from V and 4 bases from J, with 9 bases in between. CDR3 length: 12 residues. Germline assignment: CDR1 SGHNT and CDR2 YYREEE (reference sequence).

This clone appeared once. This sequence joins TRBV11-2 and TRBJ2-7, with TRBD1 matching over 7 bases. V shed 4 bases, J shed 2 bases, and the junction held 8 bases outside the gene matches. In germline, CDR1 is SGHAT, CDR2 FQNNGV. The CDR3 runs to 15 residues. DNA for the CDR3: TGTGCCAGCAGCTCGGAATCCGGGACAGCCTACGAGCAGTACTTC. This gives the protein CASSSESGTAYEQYF.

This clone was seen just once. The genes are TRBV4-1 and TRBJ2-5, with 7 bases fitting TRBD2. With 0 bases clipped from V and 4 bases from J, the junction kept 5 bases outside the gene matches. CDR3 length equals 15 residues. The germline V gene has CDR1 MGHRA and CDR2 YSYEKL. The CDR3, as DNA: TGCGCCAGCAGCCAAGATACTGGCGGGGGAGAGACCCAGTACTTC. Its protein product is CASSQDTGGGETQYF.

CDR3 in DNA: TGTGCCACCCTAGCGGGGGGTGAGCAGTACTTC. Its translation is CATLAGGEQYF. This chain links TRBV2 with TRBJ2-7; 11 bases map to TRBD2. Losses at the gene ends were 10 bases for V and 7 bases for J; bases not matched to a gene: 3. From germline, CDR1 is SNHLY and CDR2 FYNNEI. The CDR3 is 11 amino acids.

V usage is TRBV4-1 and J usage is TRBJ2-1; D might be TRBD1 or TRBD2, each matching 6 bases. Germline values: CDR1 MGHRA, CDR2 YSYEKL. The V and J ends lost 3 bases and 2 bases respectively, with 11 bases between them. This CDR3 is built from 15 residues. The CDR3 nucleotides read TGCGCCAGCAGCCAGGAGGGGGGCCCCTACAATGAGCAGTTCTTC. As protein: CASSQEGGPYNEQFF.

J is TRBJ1-4 and V is TRBV5-1; no clear D gene. CDR3 length: 14 residues. Per germline, CDR1 SGHRS and CDR2 YFSETQ. Trimming removed 4 bases from V and 5 bases from J, with 12 bases in between. CDR3: CASSQVEENEKLFF. DNA for the CDR3: TGCGCCAGCAGCCAGGTTGAAGAGAATGAAAAACTGTTTTTT. The entire variable domain, with the rest obtained from reference TRBV5-1 and TRBJ1-4, is as follows: KAGVTQTPRYLIKTRGQQVTLSCSPISGHRSVSWYQQTPGQGLQFLFEYFSETQRNKGNFPGRFSGRQFSNSRSEMNVSTLELGDSALYLCASSQVEENEKLFFGSGTQLSVL.

J is TRBJ2-5 and V is TRBV7-8; TRBD2 agrees at 14 bases. The CDR3 is made up of 17 amino acids. Germline CDR1 SGHVS, CDR2 FQNEAQ. Losses at the gene ends were 4 bases for V and 3 bases for J; bases not matched to a gene: 7. CDR3 sequence reads: CASSSSTSGGDKETQYF. For the CDR3, the DNA is TGTGCCAGCAGCTCCTCGACTAGCGGGGGGGACAAAGAGACCCAGTACTTC.

The gene calls are TRBV5-4 and TRBJ2-5, with TRBD1 identical over 9 bases. The CDR3 extends over 13 amino acids. The trim removed 4 bases at V and 4 bases at J, leaving 2 bases unmatched. Germline CDR1 and CDR2: SGHNT and YYREEE (reference sequence). CDR3 amino acids: CASSTGQGETQYF. CDR3 coding DNA: TGTGCCAGCAGCACGGGACAGGGAGAGACCCAGTACTTC.

The V call is TRBV23-1, the J call TRBJ1-4, with D uncertain. TRBV23-1 has ORF status, its function being uncertain. The CDR3 loop spans 19 amino acids. Trimming pared 0 bases from V and 0 bases from J, leaving 17 bases between. For the CDR3, the DNA is TGCGCCAGCAGTCAATCGAGGGAATTGGGTTTTGCAACTAATGAAAAACTGTTTTTT. It codes for CASSQSRELGFATNEKLFF.

A word on this clone: It may be a read error: a sequence one base away is much more abundant. The chain combines TRBV5-6 with TRBJ2-2; TRBD2 is a possible D gene (5 bases). CDR1 and CDR2 (germline): SGHDT, YYEEEE. Trimming took 3 bases from V and 5 from J, leaving 14 bases between them. The CDR3 length is 15 residues. This chain's CDR3 is CASSSEGGRTGELFF. The CDR3, as DNA: TGTGCCAGCAGCTCCGAGGGTGGGCGAACCGGGGAGCTGTTTTTT.

V usage is TRBV6-1 and J usage is TRBJ2-1; 9 bases line up with TRBD2. V dropped 4 bases and J dropped 8; count of bases not matched to a gene: 6. Germline lookup yields CDR1 MNHNS and CDR2 SASEGT. CDR3 size: 14 residues. In nucleotides, the CDR3 is TGTGCCAGCAGTGGGACTAGCGCAGGATATGAGCAGTTCTTC. This codes for CASSGTSAGYEQFF.

The chain combines TRBV19 with TRBJ1-6; D call uncertain. Germline CDR1 reads LNHDA; CDR2 reads SQIVND (reference sequence). Trimming took off 7 bases at V and 9 bases at J, with 10 bases between the two ends. This CDR3 has 12 residues. CDR3 sequence (DNA): TGTGCCAGTACCCCGGGGTCTTCACCCCTCCACTTT. This translates into CASTPGSSPLHF.

The chain has TRBV4-1 and TRBJ2-3; D perhaps matches TRBD2 (5 bases). This CDR3 is 17 amino acids long. From germline, CDR1 is MGHRA and CDR2 YSYEKL. Trimming removed 0 bases at V and 2 bases at J, with 15 bases between. DNA for the CDR3: TGCGCCAGCAGCCAAGATCCGAGCGGTAGGGACACAGATACGCAGTATTTT. Translating gives CASSQDPSGRDTDTQYF.

The CDR3 protein is CASSLLYEQYF. DNA for the CDR3: TGTGCCAGCAGCTTACTTTACGAGCAGTACTTC. The rearrangement joins TRBV11-2 to TRBJ2-7; D ambiguous. The CDR3 length is 11 residues. The V end lost 2 bases, the J end lost 4 bases, and 3 bases lay between the germline ends. CDR1 is SGHAT and CDR2 is FQNNGV in the germline V gene.

This sequence joins TRBV6-5 and TRBJ2-7; a possible D gene is TRBD1 (6 bases). Germline V gives CDR1 MNHEY, CDR2 SVGAGI. The CDR3 spans 14 residues. Deletions cut 2 bases from V and 4 bases from J, with 12 bases between. This CDR3 reads CASSYDRFAYEQYF. The CDR3 DNA reads TGTGCCAGCAGTTACGACAGGTTTGCGTACGAGCAGTACTTC.

V is TRBV13 and J is TRBJ2-5, with D possibly being TRBD2 (7 bases). CDR1 is PRHDT, CDR2 FYEKMQ, per germline (reference sequence). This CDR3 is built from 15 residues. The V and J ends lost 1 base and 2 bases respectively, with 11 bases between them. This chain's CDR3 is CASSLAGGLQETQYF. The CDR3 DNA reads as TGTGCCAGCAGCTTAGCGGGGGGCCTACAAGAGACCCAGTACTTC.

This clone was picked up a small number of times. The J gene is TRBJ1-2, the V gene TRBV29-1; 7 bases are a match to TRBD1. Unmatched junction bases numbered 0, after V lost 1 base and J lost 4 bases. The CDR3 is 12 amino acids. Germline-derived CDR1 and CDR2 are SQVTM and ANQGSEA. CDR3 DNA: TGCAGCGTTGAAGCAGGGGGCTATGGCTACACCTTC. This sequence encodes CSVEAGGYGYTF.

The chain employs TRBV7-7 and TRBJ2-5; 9 bases agree with TRBD1. CDR3 length equals 15 residues. V trimming: 5 bases; J trimming: 4 bases; junction bases outside the gene matches: 8. Germline CDR1 SSHAT, CDR2 FNYEAQ (reference sequence). The CDR3 is CASSEDRGAGETQYF. CDR3 sequence (DNA): TGTGCCAGCAGCGAGGACAGGGGCGCGGGAGAGACCCAGTACTTC.

This chain joins TRBV27 and TRBJ1-4; 8 bases are shared with TRBD1. The CDR3 has 14 amino acids. V gave up 6 bases and J gave up 0 bases; unmatched junction bases: 0. Germline lookup yields CDR1 MNHEY and CDR2 SMNVEV (reference sequence). The DNA of the CDR3 is TGTGCCAGCAGGGACAGGGCAACTAATGAAAAACTGTTTTTT. It translates to CASRDRATNEKLFF.

V gene TRBV6-5 combines with J gene TRBJ1-1, with 9 bases matching TRBD1. The CDR3 loop spans 14 amino acids. V trimming: 2 bases; J trimming: 4 bases; junction bases outside the gene matches: 2. Germline V CDR1 and CDR2: MNHEY, SVGAGI. CDR3 protein: CASSYGQGLTEAFF. The CDR3 DNA follows: TGTGCCAGCAGTTACGGACAGGGGCTCACTGAAGCTTTCTTT.

This chain joins TRBV28 and TRBJ1-2; possible D gene TRBD1, 5 bases. CDR1 is MDHEN, CDR2 SYDVKM, per germline. The CDR3 has 16 residues. Deletions cut 8 bases from V and 4 bases from J, with 23 bases between. The DNA of the CDR3 is TGTGCCAGCGGCCCCCAGGGCGGGGCAGGCGTCTATGGCTACACCTTC. This translates into CASGPQGGAGVYGYTF.

The chain combines TRBV29-1 with TRBJ1-2; D perhaps matches TRBD1 (5 bases). Trimming pared 7 bases from V and 8 bases from J, leaving 17 bases between. CDR1 is SQVTM and CDR2 is ANQGSEA in the germline V gene. CDR3 size: 12 residues. In nucleotides, the CDR3 is TGCAGCGCAGGGTCTGAGGCGCGCGGCTACACCTTC. It codes for CSAGSEARGYTF.

The chain links TRBV27 to TRBJ1-6; 7 bases fit TRBD1. CDR3 length: 14 amino acids. The germline CDR1 and CDR2 sequences are MNHEY and SMNVEV (reference sequence). The V and J ends lost 2 bases and 12 bases, in that order; junction bases with no gene match: 7. CDR3 in DNA: TGTGCCAGCAGTTTAGTCAGGGGGAGGGTACCCCTCCACTTT. Residues: CASSLVRGRVPLHF.

This rearrangement joins TRBV7-9 to TRBJ2-6; TRBD1 is a possible D gene (6 bases). V was cut by 4 bases and J by 0 bases, with 10 bases left in between. Germline CDR1 is SEHNR and CDR2 is FQNEAQ (reference sequence). This CDR3 spans 16 amino acids. The CDR3 reads CASSSGQLSGANVLTF. The CDR3 region has the DNA TGTGCCAGCAGCTCGGGACAACTCTCTGGGGCCAACGTCCTGACTTTC.

The chain employs TRBV19 and TRBJ1-2; 9 nucleotides line up with TRBD1. J lost 1 base, V lost 5 bases, and 5 bases had no gene match. Germline V lookup: CDR1 LNHDA, CDR2 SQIVND (reference sequence). The CDR3 is 15 amino acids. Written as DNA, the CDR3 is TGTGCCAGTAGTGCGAGGGACAGGGTTAACTATGGCTACACCTTC. This sequence encodes CASSARDRVNYGYTF.